This T cell receptor (beta chain) was profiled in a study of immune cell composition in non-small cell lung cancer. Normal lung was sampled as far from the tumour as possible, at least 3 cm. Sequencing used immunoSEQ multiplex PCR; TCRdb keeps in-frame clones, though not all of them. The data contain over 15,000 clones, 77% of them singletons. The sample was also reused in another study, on CD4 T cells in lung cancer. According to that study: Patients' blood was tested for T-cell responses to mutation-encoded neoepitopes.

The TCR comes from a human donor with non-small cell lung cancer. The sequenced sample was non-adjacent lung tissue.

DNA of the CDR3: TGTGCCAGCAGACTAGCGGGGGAGCAGTTCTTC. Amino acids: CASRLAGEQFF. The chain joins TRBV2 to TRBJ2-1, with 10 bases aligning to TRBD2. The CDR3 contains 11 residues. V gave up 6 bases and J gave up 10 bases; unmatched junction bases: 0. CDR1 is SNHLY, CDR2 FYNNEI, per germline.